This T cell receptor beta chain comes out of a study of cytomegalovirus exposure and HLA in healthy donors. Study in general: Earlier, 90 million to 140 million unique TCR beta sequences were recovered from roughly 200 million T cells by an analysis. Study-level findings and limits: Across all donors, roughly uniform sequencing depth was an assumption of the presence/absence analyses. Later, TCR association rates were found to vary by HLA locus, highest for DRB1 and lowest for HLA-C.

Details on this clone: What it binds is not known.

The study ran its PCR with 60 Vbeta and 13 Jbeta primers. Libraries were prepared by immunoSEQ multiplex PCR; TCRdb keeps only in-frame clonotypes and omits some of them. This table lists around 150,000 clones. Donors likely had unrecorded immune exposures despite being nominally healthy when sampled. V was shortened by 3 bases and J by 0 bases, with 18 bases between the two germline ends. The germline V gene has CDR1 LNHDA and CDR2 SQIVND (reference sequence). This CDR3 spans 18 amino acids. The V and J genes are TRBV19 and TRBJ1-5; D gene uncertain. Sequencing was performed on PBMCs. This receptor was taken from a man under 40 in good health and CMV-seronegative. The CDR3 protein is CASSIRSGARASNQPQHF. The CDR3 region has the DNA TGTGCCAGTAGTATTCGTTCCGGTGCGAGGGCTAGCAATCAGCCCCAGCATTTT. The entire variable domain, with the rest obtained from reference TRBV19 and TRBJ1-5, is as follows: DGGITQSPKYLFRKEGQNVTLSCEQNLNHDAMYWYRQDPGQGLRLIYYSQIVNDFQKGDIAEGYSVSREKKESFPLTVTSAQKNPTAFYLCASSIRSGARASNQPQHFGDGTRLSIL.